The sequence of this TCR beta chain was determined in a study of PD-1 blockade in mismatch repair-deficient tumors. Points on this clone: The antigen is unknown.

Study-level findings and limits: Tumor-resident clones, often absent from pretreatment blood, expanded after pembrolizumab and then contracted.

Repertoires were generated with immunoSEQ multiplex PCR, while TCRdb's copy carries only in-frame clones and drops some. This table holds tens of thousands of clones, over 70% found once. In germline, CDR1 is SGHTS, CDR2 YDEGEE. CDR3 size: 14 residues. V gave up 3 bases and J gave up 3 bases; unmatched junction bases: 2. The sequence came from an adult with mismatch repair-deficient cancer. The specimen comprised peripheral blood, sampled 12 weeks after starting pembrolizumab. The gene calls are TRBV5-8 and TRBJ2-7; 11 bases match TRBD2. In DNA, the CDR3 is TGTGCCAGCAGCTACGGGACTAGCGGCTACGAGCAGTACTTC. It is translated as CASSYGTSGYEQYF. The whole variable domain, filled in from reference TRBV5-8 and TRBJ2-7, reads EAGVTQSPTHLIKTRGQQATLRCSPISGHTSVYWYQQALGLGLQFLLWYDEGEERNRGNFPPRFSGRQFPNYSSELNVNALELEDSALYLCASSYGTSGYEQYFGPGTRLTVT.